Following are 14 T cell receptor beta chains from one sample sequenced in a study of T cell responses to AZD1222 COVID-19 vaccine. The repertoire was sequenced with immunoSEQ multiplex PCR; TCRdb's copy has only in-frame clones and lacks some. The sample holds 150,000 to 160,000 clones, about 87% seen once. This material consisted of peripheral blood, taken on day 0 of AZD1222 vaccination. The receptors were gathered from an adult in good health.

The J gene is TRBJ2-3, the V gene TRBV2, with 9 positions matching TRBD1. The V segment lost 4 bases and the J segment 0 bases; nucleotides outside the gene matches: 5. This CDR3 comprises 16 residues. CDR1 and CDR2 from the germline V gene are SNHLY and FYNNEI. The DNA of the CDR3 is TGTGCCAGCAGTGTCGACAGGGGGACTAGCACAGATACGCAGTATTTT. This codes for CASSVDRGTSTDTQYF.

The V gene is TRBV5-1, the J gene TRBJ2-3; 9 nucleotides align to TRBD2. Germline lookup yields CDR1 SGHRS and CDR2 YFSETQ. J lost 2 bases, V lost 2 bases, and 3 bases had no gene match. The CDR3 consists of 15 residues. The CDR3 bases are TGCGCCAGCAGCTTAGCGGGGGGACCCACAGATACGCAGTATTTT. This encodes CASSLAGGPTDTQYF.

The CDR3 DNA reads TGTGCCAGCAGCTTGGCCAGGTGGGGAGAAAAACTGTTTTTT. Protein: CASSLARWGEKLFF. V gene TRBV5-8 combines with J gene TRBJ1-4, with D hard to call. Trimming stripped 0 bases from V and 8 bases from J, with 11 bases between. CDR3 length: 14 residues. CDR1 is SGHTS, CDR2 YDEGEE, per germline. Full variable domain (remainder filled in from reference TRBV5-8 and TRBJ1-4): EAGVTQSPTHLIKTRGQQATLRCSPISGHTSVYWYQQALGLGLQFLLWYDEGEERNRGNFPPRFSGRQFPNYSSELNVNALELEDSALYLCASSLARWGEKLFFGSGTQLSVL.

The rearrangement joins TRBV6-1 to TRBJ2-7; D may correspond to TRBD1 or TRBD2 (5 bases each). This CDR3 contains 13 residues. Germline assignment: CDR1 MNHNS and CDR2 SASEGT. Between the trimmed V and J ends, which lost 1 base and 4 bases, there was a span of 8 bases. The CDR3 nucleotides read TGTGCCAGCAGTGAAGGGGGGATGTACGAGCAGTACTTC. This translates into CASSEGGMYEQYF.

Comment on this clone: Additional DNA sequences in this sample encode the identical CDR3. V usage is TRBV18 and J usage is TRBJ2-2; 7 nucleotides agree with TRBD2. This CDR3 comprises 14 residues. V lost 2 bases to trimming and J lost 5 bases; unmatched junction nucleotides: 2. Germline assignment: CDR1 KGHSH and CDR2 LQKENI. CDR3 nucleotide sequence: TGTGCCAGCTCACCAGGGAGGGATACCGGGGAGCTGTTTTTT. Protein: CASSPGRDTGELFF.

This clone was seen a few times. The J gene is TRBJ1-3, the V gene TRBV11-2; D perhaps matches TRBD1 (5 bases). Germline V gene sequence: CDR1 SGHAT, CDR2 FQNNGV. This CDR3 has 15 residues. V lost 4 bases, J lost 0 bases, and 10 bases lay in between. The CDR3 sequence: CASSSGRSSGNTIYF. In nucleotides, the CDR3 is TGTGCCAGCAGCTCGGGACGGAGCTCTGGAAACACCATATATTTT.

This CDR3 reads CAISEFRGDRGEQYF. Written as DNA, the CDR3 is TGTGCCATCAGTGAGTTCAGGGGAGATCGGGGCGAGCAGTACTTC. The chain has TRBV10-3 and TRBJ2-7; TRBD1 is a possible D gene (6 bases). V was shortened by 1 base and J by 6 bases, with 16 bases between the two germline ends. The CDR3 length is 15 residues. The germline V gene encodes CDR1 ENHRY and CDR2 SYGVKD.

This clone is termed medium-sized. The chain carries TRBV19 and TRBJ1-1; D uncertain. The germline CDR1 and CDR2 sequences are LNHDA and SQIVND (reference sequence). V was trimmed by 0 bases and J by 2 bases, leaving 7 bases between them. The CDR3 has 14 residues. CDR3 nucleotide sequence: TGTGCCAGTAGTATAGATGGCTTCAACACTGAAGCTTTCTTT. This sequence encodes CASSIDGFNTEAFF.

The rearrangement links TRBV12-5 to TRBJ1-4; unclear D gene. In germline, CDR1 is LGHNT, CDR2 FRNRAP. Trimming took off 0 bases at V and 8 bases at J, with 4 bases between the two ends. This CDR3 is 12 amino acids long. In DNA form, the CDR3 reads TGTGCTAGTGGTTTGGTACCGGAAAAACTGTTTTTT. It is translated as CASGLVPEKLFF.

For the CDR3, the DNA is TGTGCCAGCAGTGCCCTGTTGGGGGCTGTACAGGGGTACAATGAGCAGTTCTTC. As protein: CASSALLGAVQGYNEQFF. The chain is built from TRBV2 and TRBJ2-1; 7 bases line up with TRBD1. V trimming: 4 bases; J trimming: 4 bases; junction bases outside the gene matches: 16. The CDR3 loop spans 18 amino acids. Germline values: CDR1 SNHLY, CDR2 FYNNEI. The full variable domain, rest sourced from reference TRBV2 and TRBJ2-1, is EPEVTQTPSHQVTQMGQEVILRCVPISNHLYFYWYRQILGQKVEFLVSFYNNEISEKSEIFDDQFSVERPDGSNFTLKIRSTKLEDSAMYFCASSALLGAVQGYNEQFFGPGTRLTVL.

The sample holds one count of this clone. The gene calls are TRBV5-1 and TRBJ1-4; TRBD1 matches 7 bases. Germline assignment: CDR1 SGHRS and CDR2 YFSETQ. The CDR3 length is 16 residues. V shed 4 bases, J shed 0 bases, and the junction held 6 bases outside the gene matches. CDR3 coding DNA: TGCGCCAGCAGCCCTGGAGGGACAGCAACTAATGAAAAACTGTTTTTT. This sequence encodes CASSPGGTATNEKLFF.

The chain is built from TRBV7-2 and TRBJ2-5; TRBD1 matches at 7 bases. The V and J ends lost 5 bases and 11 bases, in that order; junction bases with no gene match: 5. Germline V lookup: CDR1 SGHTA, CDR2 FQGNSA. The CDR3 totals 11 residues. CDR3 region: CASSPGQVQYF. The CDR3 DNA follows: TGTGCCAGCAGCCCCGGACAGGTTCAGTACTTC.

V gene TRBV10-3 combines with J gene TRBJ1-1; 9 bases fit TRBD1. Germline V CDR1 and CDR2: ENHRY, SYGVKD. With V trimmed by 0 bases and J by 5 bases, 4 bases remained unmatched. This CDR3 is built from 15 residues. In DNA form, the CDR3 reads TGTGCCATCAGTGAGTCTCCGGGGACAGGGACTGAAGCTTTCTTT. This gives the protein CAISESPGTGTEAFF.

The chain combines TRBV12-2 with TRBJ2-5. TRBV12-2 represents a pseudogene. The CDR3 length is 12 residues. The CDR3 region has the DNA TGTGCAAGTCGCCCCGGCGGACAGACCCAGTACTTC. Translation: CASRPGGQTQYF.